This T cell receptor beta chain was captured by sequencing in a study of tumor and adjacent non-tumor tissue in lung cancer. There are 10 residues in the CDR3. Trimming took 3 bases from V and 8 from J, leaving 4 bases between them. The germline gives CDR1 DFQATT, CDR2 SNEGSKA (reference sequence). This sample's RNA came from whole unsorted tissue. In this sample, this clonotype turned up many times. Its antigen is unidentified. Study observations and caveats: Tumor repertoires had a smaller top 100 clone share than normal lung.

The library came from three nested PCR rounds adapted from ARM-PCR protocols. TCRdb redid the calling of the multiplex PCR reads with MiXCR, one entry per CDR3 protein. The repertoire holds over 110,000 distinct CDR3 sequences, with around two thirds as singletons. The sample taken for sequencing was lung tumor tissue. The chain links TRBV20-1 to TRBJ1-4; D unresolved. The clonotype comes from a man in his sixties with small cell lung cancer. In nucleotides, the CDR3 is TGCAGTGCTAGCTGGGAAAAACTGTTTTTT. Amino acid sequence: CSASWEKLFF.